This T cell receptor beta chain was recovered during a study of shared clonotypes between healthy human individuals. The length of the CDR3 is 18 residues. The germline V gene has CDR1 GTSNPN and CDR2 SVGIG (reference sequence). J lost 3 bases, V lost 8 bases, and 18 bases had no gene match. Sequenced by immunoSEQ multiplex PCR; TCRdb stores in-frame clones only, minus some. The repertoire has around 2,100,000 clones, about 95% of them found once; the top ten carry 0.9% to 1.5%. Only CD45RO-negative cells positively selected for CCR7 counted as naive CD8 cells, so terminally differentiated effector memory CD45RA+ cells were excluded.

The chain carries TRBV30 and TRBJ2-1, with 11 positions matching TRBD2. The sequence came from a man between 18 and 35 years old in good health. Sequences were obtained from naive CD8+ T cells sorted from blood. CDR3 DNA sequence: TGTGCCAAGGGGGAGACTAGCGGGACCCTAAGCAGCTACAATGAGCAGTTCTTC. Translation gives CAKGETSGTLSSYNEQFF.